The 19 T cell receptor beta chains given below trace back to one sample, sequenced in a study of cytomegalovirus exposure and HLA in healthy donors. The PCR was carried out with 60 Vbeta primers and 13 Jbeta primers. TCRdb's copy holds only in-frame clones and misses some; the assay was immunoSEQ multiplex PCR. The sample lists about 89,000 clones, under 85% seen once, with 1.1% to 1.5% in the top ten. Specimen: PBMCs. The receptors were gathered from a male donor in good health and CMV-seronegative.

This chain links TRBV9 with TRBJ2-5, with D maybe TRBD2 (6 bases). Germline V gives CDR1 SGDLS, CDR2 YYNGEE. V lost 4 bases and J lost 5, with 15 bases in between. CDR3 length: 14 amino acids. In DNA form, the CDR3 reads TGTGCCAGCAGCCCCCTGGCGGGGAGGGAGACCCAGTACTTC. The encoded protein is CASSPLAGRETQYF.

The chain links TRBV4-3 to TRBJ2-7, with TRBD1 matching over 11 bases. J lost 5 bases, V lost 0 bases, and 15 bases had no gene match. Per germline, CDR1 LGHNA and CDR2 YSLEER. This CDR3 region has 19 residues. In nucleotides, the CDR3 is TGCGCCAGCAGCCAAGATCTAGCGTCGTCGGACAGGGGGCGAAACGAGCAGTACTTC. Translating it yields CASSQDLASSDRGRNEQYF.

The chain couples TRBV28 to TRBJ1-1; 10 bases agree with TRBD1. The CDR3 is 12 residues long. CDR1 is MDHEN, CDR2 SYDVKM, per germline. V shed 6 bases, J shed 10 bases, and the junction held 5 bases outside the gene matches. This CDR3 reads CASSSGTGVAFF. The CDR3, as DNA: TGTGCCAGCAGCTCTGGGACAGGGGTAGCTTTCTTT.

The V gene is TRBV7-2, the J gene TRBJ2-1, with D possibly being TRBD2 (5 bases). Trimming pared 2 bases from V and 6 bases from J, leaving 14 bases between. The CDR3 runs to 15 residues. Germline values: CDR1 SGHTA, CDR2 FQGNSA. The chain's CDR3 is CASSLSGGPFNEQFF. As DNA, the CDR3 is TGTGCCAGCAGCTTAAGCGGAGGCCCCTTCAATGAGCAGTTCTTC. The full variable domain, with the rest looked up from reference TRBV7-2 and TRBJ2-1, is GAGVSQSPSNKVTEKGKDVELRCDPISGHTALYWYRQSLGQGLEFLIYFQGNSAPDKSGLPSDRFSAERTGGSVSTLTIQRTQQEDSAVYLCASSLSGGPFNEQFFGPGTRLTVL.

The V gene is TRBV5-4, the J gene TRBJ1-4; D ambiguous. The CDR3 contains 14 residues. V lost 4 bases and J lost 0, with 7 bases in between. CDR1 and CDR2 from the germline V gene are SGHNT and YYREEE (reference sequence). CDR3 loop: CASSHQTTNEKLFF. The CDR3 coding sequence is TGTGCCAGCAGCCATCAAACAACTAATGAAAAACTGTTTTTT. Using reference TRBV5-4 and TRBJ1-4 for the parts outside the CDR3, the full variable domain is ETGVTQSPTHLIKTRGQQVTLRCSSQSGHNTVSWYQQALGQGPQFIFQYYREEENGRGNFPPRFSGLQFPNYSSELNVNALELDDSALYLCASSHQTTNEKLFFGSGTQLSVL.

The V and J genes are TRBV28 and TRBJ2-3; 8 nucleotides match TRBD2. Trimming cost V 10 bases and J 11 bases; bases outside gene matches: 17. Per the germline V gene, CDR1 is MDHEN and CDR2 is SYDVKM. The CDR3 is 14 amino acids. CDR3 protein: CATLNSGILGKQYF. CDR3 DNA sequence: TGTGCCACCCTGAATAGCGGGATCCTGGGGAAGCAGTATTTT. The variable domain in full, completed from reference TRBV28 and TRBJ2-3, reads DVKVTQSSRYLVKRTGEKVFLECVQDMDHENMFWYRQDPGLGLRLIYFSYDVKMKEKGDIPEGYSVSREKKERFSLILESASTNQTSMYLCATLNSGILGKQYFGPGTRLTVL.

This clone came up once. The V call is TRBV5-8, the J call TRBJ2-5, with 7 nucleotides matching TRBD1. Germline-derived CDR1 and CDR2 are SGHTS and YDEGEE. V lost 0 bases, J lost 0 bases, and 2 bases stayed unmatched. The CDR3 length is 15 residues. The chain's CDR3 is CASSLAGTDQETQYF. CDR3 bases: TGTGCCAGCAGCTTGGCCGGGACAGACCAAGAGACCCAGTACTTC.

The V call is TRBV7-9, the J call TRBJ2-3; D call uncertain. The CDR3 contains 12 residues. The germline V gene has CDR1 SEHNR and CDR2 FQNEAQ (reference sequence). Trimming shortened V by 0 bases and J by 4 bases, and 2 bases separated the two germline ends. In DNA form, the CDR3 reads TGTGCCAGCAGCTTAGCCGCAGATACGCAGTATTTT. Translating it yields CASSLAADTQYF.

This clone has just one count. The sample has other DNA sequences that encode this CDR3 too. V gene TRBV10-3 combines with J gene TRBJ2-7; TRBD1 aligns across 12 bases. V was pared by 7 bases and J by 7 bases, with 8 bases of the junction left unmatched. This CDR3 is 14 amino acids long. CDR1 is ENHRY, CDR2 SYGVKD, per germline. The CDR3 nucleotides are TGTGCCATCAAGCCGGGACAGGGGGCGAAGGAGCAGTACTTC. This encodes CAIKPGQGAKEQYF.

The sample holds a few counts of this clone. The CDR3 loop reads CASSSYMMNKLFF. The CDR3 bases are TGTGCCAGCAGTTCGTACATGATGAACAAACTGTTTTTT. The chain couples TRBV6-5 to TRBJ1-4; D ambiguous. Trimming removed 4 bases from V and 11 bases from J, with 14 bases in between. The CDR3 spans 13 residues. CDR1 MNHEY and CDR2 SVGAGI come from the germline V gene.

The rearrangement joins TRBV4-3 to TRBJ1-1; 8 bases match TRBD1. Germline V gene sequence: CDR1 LGHNA, CDR2 YSLEER. V lost 4 bases and J lost 0; bases outside the gene matches: 4. This CDR3 comprises 15 residues. This CDR3 is CASSLRQGMNTEAFF. CDR3 DNA: TGCGCCAGCAGCCTCCGACAGGGGATGAACACTGAAGCTTTCTTT.

The chain has TRBV10-1 and TRBJ1-1; 8 nucleotides match TRBD1. This CDR3 region has 15 residues. Trimming removed 6 bases from V and 2 bases from J; junction bases left unmatched: 8. Germline CDR1 and CDR2: WNHNN and SYGVQD (reference sequence). The CDR3 DNA sequence: TGCGCCAGCAGCGTGGACAGGGAGGGAAACACTGAAGCTTTCTTT. Translated: CASSVDREGNTEAFF.

This clone appeared a few times. The chain uses TRBV5-1 and TRBJ1-6; the D gene is possibly TRBD1 (6 bases). Trimming stripped 4 bases from V and 6 bases from J, with 23 bases between. The germline gives CDR1 SGHRS, CDR2 YFSETQ. The CDR3 runs to 18 residues. The CDR3 nucleotides read TGCGCCAGCAGCCTCGGACAGATAAAGAAGAACGCTAATTCACCCCTCCACTTT. Protein sequence: CASSLGQIKKNANSPLHF.

The V and J genes are TRBV4-1 and TRBJ1-4; D unresolved. V lost 3 bases and J lost 0, with 8 bases in between. Germline lookup yields CDR1 MGHRA and CDR2 YSYEKL. CDR3 length: 15 residues. In DNA form, the CDR3 reads TGCGCCAGCAGCCAGGGCCCTGCAACTAATGAAAAACTGTTTTTT. Its translation: CASSQGPATNEKLFF.

V usage is TRBV9 and J usage is TRBJ1-1; a weak D match, TRBD1 (5 bases). The CDR3 runs to 15 residues. V was pared by 0 bases and J by 0 bases, with 9 bases between. In germline, CDR1 is SGDLS, CDR2 YYNGEE. The CDR3 protein is CASSVEGSMNTEAFF. The DNA for the CDR3 is TGTGCCAGCAGCGTAGAGGGGTCCATGAACACTGAAGCTTTCTTT.

The CDR3 loop reads CASSLRRDRVNQPQHF. As DNA, the CDR3 is TGTGCCAGCAGTTTACGCCGGGACAGGGTCAATCAGCCCCAGCATTTT. This chain links TRBV28 with TRBJ1-5, with 9 bases fitting TRBD1. There are 16 residues in the CDR3. The V gene's germline CDR1 is MDHEN and CDR2 SYDVKM. The ends lost 2 bases at V and 3 bases at J; junction bases unmatched: 5.

This clone has just one count. The V call is TRBV27, the J call TRBJ1-2, with D perhaps TRBD1 (5 bases). The CDR3 covers 14 residues. CDR1 is MNHEY and CDR2 is SMNVEV in the germline V gene (reference sequence). V dropped 7 bases and J dropped 8 bases, with 20 bases sitting between them. CDR3 coding DNA: TGTGCCAGCATGGGGGGGACTGTAGTTAAGGGCTACACCTTC. It yields the protein CASMGGTVVKGYTF.

The J gene is TRBJ2-4, the V gene TRBV5-1; 12 bases map to TRBD2. CDR3 length equals 16 residues. Germline V gives CDR1 SGHRS, CDR2 YFSETQ. The V segment lost 3 bases and the J segment 5 bases; nucleotides outside the gene matches: 6. CDR3 nucleotides: TGCGCCAGCAGCTCCCGGGCTAGCGGGGGGGAAAACATTCAGTACTTC. The encoded protein is CASSSRASGGENIQYF.

The chain has TRBV10-3 and TRBJ1-2; 10 positions agree with TRBD1. The CDR3 covers 16 residues. Trimming at V came to 2 bases and at J to 2 bases, leaving 5 bases not matched to a gene. Per the germline V gene, CDR1 is ENHRY and CDR2 is SYGVKD. For the CDR3, the DNA is TGTGCCATCAGTGAGCTTAGACAGGGGGCGAACTATGGCTACACCTTC. Its protein product is CAISELRQGANYGYTF.